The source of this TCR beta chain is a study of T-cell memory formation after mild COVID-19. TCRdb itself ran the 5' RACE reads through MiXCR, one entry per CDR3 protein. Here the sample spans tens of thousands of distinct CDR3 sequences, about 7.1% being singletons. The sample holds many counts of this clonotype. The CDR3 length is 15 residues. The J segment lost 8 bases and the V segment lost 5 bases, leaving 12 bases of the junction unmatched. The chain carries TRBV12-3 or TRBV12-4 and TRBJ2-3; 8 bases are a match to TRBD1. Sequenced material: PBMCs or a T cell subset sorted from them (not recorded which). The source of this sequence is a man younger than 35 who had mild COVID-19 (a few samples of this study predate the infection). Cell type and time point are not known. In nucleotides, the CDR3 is TGTGCCAGCAGTCCCAGGGGGCGCGGGCTTGGTACGCAGTATTTT. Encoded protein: CASSPRGRGLGTQYF.